This record covers a single TCR beta chain. Its antigen is currently unknown. The sample comes from a study of human T cells and chemical hapten exposure. Study at large: Alopecia areata, totalis or universalis affected patients who were mostly female.

The study, taken as a whole, reports: Sensitizing to DPC left TCRs with a frequency above 1 in 1000 unaltered.

Time point of the sample: patch test 3, about 24 weeks after DPC sensitization. Stated treatment: therapeutic diphenylcyclopropenone sensitization with weekly scalp DPC. What the library attached to individual cDNA molecules were unique molecular identifiers. TCRdb itself ran the RACE reads through MiXCR, one entry per CDR3 protein. Of about 160,000 distinct CDR3 sequences detected, about a quarter appear once; the ten largest clones hold 2.1%. The CDR3 extends over 13 amino acids. Germline values: CDR1 MGHDK, CDR2 SYGVNS. With 4 bases clipped from V and 12 bases from J, the junction kept 9 bases outside the gene matches.

This receptor was taken from a woman younger than 35 with alopecia areata. Some clones in this sample may be carry-over from other donors' samples. Sample: whole blood, taken in connection with sensitization to the hapten diphenylcyclopropenone (DPC). The V gene is TRBV25-1, the J gene TRBJ2-1; 7 positions match TRBD1. The DNA for the CDR3 is TGTGCCAGCAGTGTTCCCTCGACAGGGCGGCAGTTCTTC. It yields the protein CASSVPSTGRQFF.